One sample yielded the 18 T cell receptor beta chains listed below, sequenced in a study of blood T cells in healthy people across ages. The second PCR ran about 7 to 12 cycles with a sample-barcoded 5' primer and J-beta primers. Each CDR3 protein gets one entry after TCRdb re-called the 5' RACE reads with MiXCR. The sample includes 1.5 million to 2 million distinct CDR3 sequences, almost 35% of them seen just once. Material for sequencing was blood. These receptor sequences come from a woman in her twenties or thirties in good health.

CDR3 sequence (DNA): TGCAGTGCTAGACCCGCGGACAGGGGGATCAATGAGCAGTTCTTC. It specifies CSARPADRGINEQFF. The chain links TRBV20-1 to TRBJ2-1; TRBD1 matches 10 bases. Unmatched junction bases numbered 7, after V lost 2 bases and J lost 6 bases. Germline V gene sequence: CDR1 DFQATT, CDR2 SNEGSKA (reference sequence). The CDR3 consists of 15 residues.

This clonotype was seen a few times. V and J are TRBV20-1 and TRBJ2-7; D remains unclear. This CDR3 region has 13 residues. Germline V gene lookup returns CDR1 DFQATT and CDR2 SNEGSKA (reference sequence). The V end lost 6 bases, the J end lost 1 base, and 13 bases lay between the germline ends. CDR3 DNA: TGCAGTGCCCTTGCACTGTCTTCCTACGAGCAGTACTTC. Its protein product is CSALALSSYEQYF.

The J gene is TRBJ1-1, the V gene TRBV5-6, with TRBD1 matching over 9 bases. The CDR3 is made up of 15 amino acids. Germline V gene data show CDR1 as SGHDT and CDR2 as YYEEEE. V lost 1 base, J lost 4 bases, and 5 bases stayed unmatched. CDR3 residues: CASSLRGTGITEAFF. In nucleotides, the CDR3 is TGTGCCAGCAGCTTGAGGGGGACAGGGATCACTGAAGCTTTCTTT.

V is TRBV3-1 and J is TRBJ1-1; the D gene is possibly TRBD1 (5 bases). The CDR3 is made up of 15 amino acids. From germline, CDR1 is LGHDT and CDR2 YNNKEL (reference sequence). V shed 4 bases and J shed 1 base, with 13 bases lying between them. The CDR3 protein is CASSPQGRSNTEAFF. The CDR3 DNA reads as TGTGCCAGCAGCCCCCAGGGCAGATCGAACACTGAAGCTTTCTTT.

There are a few counts of this clonotype. V usage is TRBV20-1 and J usage is TRBJ2-4; 8 bases fit TRBD2. The CDR3 consists of 14 residues. The ends lost 6 bases at V and 8 bases at J; junction bases unmatched: 12. Germline V gives CDR1 DFQATT, CDR2 SNEGSKA (reference sequence). This chain's CDR3 is CSASLSSGGDIQYF. As DNA, the CDR3 is TGCAGTGCCAGCCTCTCCTCGGGAGGGGACATTCAGTACTTC.

The chain carries TRBV25-1 and TRBJ2-4; D is ambiguous. Germline CDR1 reads MGHDK; CDR2 reads SYGVNS. The V end was cut by 5 bases, the J end by 13 bases, with 24 bases between. There are 15 residues in the CDR3. This chain's CDR3 is CASSQTGIRASEQYF. The CDR3 nucleotides are TGTGCCAGCAGTCAGACTGGTATACGGGCATCGGAGCAGTACTTC. Combining the CDR3 with reference TRBV25-1 and TRBJ2-4 gives the whole variable domain EADIYQTPRYLVIGTGKKITLECSQTMGHDKMYWYQQDPGMELHLIHYSYGVNSTEKGDLSSESTVSRIRTEHFPLTLESARPSHTSQYLCASSQTGIRASEQYFGAGTRLSVL.

V usage is TRBV2 and J usage is TRBJ2-3, with a weak D call TRBD1 (8 bases). Germline CDR1 is SNHLY and CDR2 is FYNNEI. The V gene lost 6 bases and the J gene lost 5 bases, with 27 bases spanning the gap. CDR3 length: 18 residues. The CDR3 sequence: CASRTPRGRGQTGDTQYF. Written as DNA, the CDR3 is TGTGCCAGCAGGACCCCCAGGGGGCGGGGGCAGACCGGAGATACGCAGTATTTT.

The V gene is TRBV20-1, the J gene TRBJ2-1; tentative D call: TRBD2 (6 bases). CDR1 is DFQATT, CDR2 SNEGSKA, per germline (reference sequence). Trimming removed 2 bases from V and 4 bases from J, with 12 bases in between. The CDR3 runs 14 residues. The CDR3 region is CSARKPGVYNEQFF. In DNA, the CDR3 is TGCAGTGCTAGAAAACCGGGGGTATACAATGAGCAGTTCTTC.

The chain couples TRBV2 to TRBJ1-1; unclear D gene. CDR1 and CDR2 from the germline V gene are SNHLY and FYNNEI. This CDR3 comprises 13 residues. Trimming left V 1 base short and J 1 base short, with 4 bases between. CDR3 sequence reads: CASSEVQNTEAFF. As DNA, the CDR3 is TGTGCCAGCAGTGAAGTACAGAACACTGAAGCTTTCTTT.

Points on this clonotype: Since a much larger clone is just one base distant, this may be a read error. The chain employs TRBV29-1 and TRBJ2-1; D not certain. The J call may be faulty, since TRBJ2-7 better matches the DNA end. Germline CDR1 is SQVTM and CDR2 is ANQGSEA. CDR3 length: 10 amino acids. Here the CDR3 DNA reads TGCAGCGCCGCCGACAATGAGCAGTACTTC. As protein: CSAADNEQYF.

This clonotype was seen a few times. A read error is possible here, since a much larger clone lies one base away. V gene TRBV30 combines with J gene TRBJ1-2; 11 bases match TRBD1. CDR1 is GTSNPN, CDR2 SVGIG, per germline (reference sequence). This CDR3 is 11 amino acids long. V shed 3 bases and J 12 bases; nucleotides not matched to a gene: 3. The CDR3 DNA reads as TGTGCCTGGAGGGACAGGGGGCGCAACACCTTC. Amino acids: CAWRDRGRNTF.

This clonotype has more than one count but fewer than ten. At one of its ends the junction is not consistent with the germline gene, which may arise from a read error. This chain links TRBV4-1 with TRBJ1-2; no firm D call. The CDR3 extends over 15 amino acids. Germline CDR1 MGHRA, CDR2 YSYEKL. The CDR3 spells CASSQDYDNGYGHTF. The CDR3 region has the DNA TGCGCCAGCAGCCAAGATTACGACAACGGCTATGGCCACACCTTC.

The chain employs TRBV4-2 and TRBJ1-1; D unresolved. Trimming cost V 2 bases and J 3 bases, with 4 bases left between them. Germline values: CDR1 LGHNA, CDR2 YNFKEQ. The CDR3 is 12 residues long. CDR3 residues: CASSQIYTEAFF. The CDR3 DNA reads as TGTGCCAGCAGCCAAATTTACACTGAAGCTTTCTTT.

This chain links TRBV6-5 with TRBJ2-7; no reliable D call. This CDR3 region has 13 residues. Between the trimmed V and J ends, which lost 6 bases and 5 bases, there was a span of 14 bases. Germline CDR1 and CDR2: MNHEY and SVGAGI. CDR3: CASSSWNTDEQYF. The CDR3 DNA reads as TGTGCCAGCAGCTCTTGGAATACGGACGAGCAGTACTTC.

Worth noting for this clonotype: The germline gene is not matched at one end of the junction; a read error may be the cause. The chain links TRBV7-6 to TRBJ2-3, with D tentatively TRBD1 (7 bases). Germline CDR1 reads SGHVS; CDR2 reads FNYEAQ. The CDR3 covers 18 residues. The chain's CDR3 is CASSLGGGGGEGTDTRYF. CDR3 DNA sequence: TGTGCCAGCAGCTTAGGGGGCGGAGGGGGCGAGGGCACAGATACGCGGTATTTT.

This clonotype was recorded at least ten times. The rearrangement uses TRBV7-2 and TRBJ2-7, with D possibly being TRBD1 (7 bases). This CDR3 region has 15 residues. With 1 base removed from V and 1 base from J, the gap between germline ends came to 11 bases. CDR1 and CDR2 from the germline V gene are SGHTA and FQGNSA. DNA of the CDR3: TGTGCCAGCAGCTTAGTGCAGGGGGGTTCCTACGAGCAGTACTTC. This codes for CASSLVQGGSYEQYF.

V and J are TRBV28 and TRBJ1-4; D remains ambiguous. Per the germline V gene, CDR1 is MDHEN and CDR2 is SYDVKM. CDR3 size: 12 residues. V lost 5 bases, J lost 10 bases, and 11 bases lay in between. CDR3 nucleotide sequence: TGTGCCAGCAGTCCCACCCCGGGAAAACTGTTTTTT. Its protein is CASSPTPGKLFF.

V usage is TRBV5-5 and J usage is TRBJ1-2; D gene uncertain. V lost 2 bases and J lost 7, with 9 bases in between. The CDR3 loop spans 12 amino acids. Germline CDR1 reads SGHKS; CDR2 reads YYEKEE (reference sequence). The DNA of the CDR3 is TGTGCCAGCAGCTTTCTGGAGGCTGGCTACACCTTC. It encodes CASSFLEAGYTF. Full variable domain (outside the CDR3, taken from reference TRBV5-5 and TRBJ1-2): DAGVTQSPTHLIKTRGQQVTLRCSPISGHKSVSWYQQVLGQGPQFIFQYYEKEERGRGNFPDRFSARQFPNYSSELNVNALLLGDSALYLCASSFLEAGYTFGSGTRLTVV.